Listed here is a single TCR beta chain. Per germline, CDR1 SGHAT and CDR2 FQNNGV. There are 13 residues in the CDR3. The V and J ends lost 5 bases and 8 bases respectively, with 15 bases between them. TCRdb's table, derived via immunoSEQ multiplex PCR, lists solely in-frame clones and lacks some. The sample holds 150,000 to 200,000 clones, approximately 83% seen once. The data are from a study of blood T cell repertoires in COVID-19. The overall study: T cells, B-cell-depleted T cells, or PBMCs provided the cDNA or gDNA that served as material.

Sequenced: PBMCs or T cells enriched from blood (not recorded which). The TCR was taken from a woman between 55 and 75 years old who had recovered from COVID-19. This sequence joins TRBV11-2 and TRBJ1-2, with D unclear. The DNA of the CDR3 is TGTGCCAGCAGCCAGGACTTTGAAGGAGGCTACACCTTC. Translated: CASSQDFEGGYTF.